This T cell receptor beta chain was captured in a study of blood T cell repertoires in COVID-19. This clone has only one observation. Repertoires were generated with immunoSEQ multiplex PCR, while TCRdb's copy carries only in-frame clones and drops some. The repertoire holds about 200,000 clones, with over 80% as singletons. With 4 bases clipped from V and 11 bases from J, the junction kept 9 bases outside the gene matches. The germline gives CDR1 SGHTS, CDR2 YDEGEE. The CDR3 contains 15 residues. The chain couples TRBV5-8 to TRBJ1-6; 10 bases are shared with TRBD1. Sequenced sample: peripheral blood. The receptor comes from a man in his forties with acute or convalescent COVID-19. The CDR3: CASSNPGQGKTPLHF. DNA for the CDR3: TGTGCCAGCAGCAACCCGGGACAGGGGAAGACACCCCTCCACTTT.